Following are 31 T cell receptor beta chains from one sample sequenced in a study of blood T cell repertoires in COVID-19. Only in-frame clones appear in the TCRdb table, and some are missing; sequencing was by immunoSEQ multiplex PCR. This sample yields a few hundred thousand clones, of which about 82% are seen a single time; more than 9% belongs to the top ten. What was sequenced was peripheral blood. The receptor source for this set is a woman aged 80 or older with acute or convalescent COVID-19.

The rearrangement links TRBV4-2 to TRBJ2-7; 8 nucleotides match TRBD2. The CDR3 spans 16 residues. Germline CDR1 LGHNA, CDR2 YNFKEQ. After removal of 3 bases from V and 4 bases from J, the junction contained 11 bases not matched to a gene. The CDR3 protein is CASSQDFLAGSYEQYF. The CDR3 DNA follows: TGTGCCAGCAGCCAGGACTTTCTAGCGGGTAGTTACGAGCAGTACTTC.

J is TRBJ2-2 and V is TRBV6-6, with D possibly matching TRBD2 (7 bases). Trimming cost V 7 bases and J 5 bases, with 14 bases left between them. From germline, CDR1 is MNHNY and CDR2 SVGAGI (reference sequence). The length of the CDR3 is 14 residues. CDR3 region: CASTAGGQTGELFF. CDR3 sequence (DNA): TGTGCCAGCACAGCCGGGGGGCAAACCGGGGAGCTGTTTTTT.

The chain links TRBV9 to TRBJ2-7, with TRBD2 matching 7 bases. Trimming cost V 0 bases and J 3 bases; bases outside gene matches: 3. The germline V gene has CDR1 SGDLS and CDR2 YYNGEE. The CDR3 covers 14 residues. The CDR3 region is CASSVGGGVYEQYF. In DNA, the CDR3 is TGTGCCAGCAGCGTAGGGGGAGGGGTCTACGAGCAGTACTTC.

The CDR3 coding sequence is TGTGCCAGCAGCTTAGATCCCCTCGACGGGAAATACTTC. It encodes CASSLDPLDGKYF. The chain combines TRBV11-2 with TRBJ2-7; maybe TRBD2 (5 bases). The CDR3 runs 13 residues. The germline gives CDR1 SGHAT, CDR2 FQNNGV. The V end was cut by 0 bases, the J end by 13 bases, with 16 bases between. Based on the CDR3 plus reference TRBV11-2 and TRBJ2-7, the full variable domain is EAGVAQSPRYKIIEKRQSVAFWCNPISGHATLYWYQQILGQGPKLLIQFQNNGVVDDSQLPKDRFSAERLKGVDSTLKIQPAKLEDSAVYLCASSLDPLDGKYFGPGTRLTVT.

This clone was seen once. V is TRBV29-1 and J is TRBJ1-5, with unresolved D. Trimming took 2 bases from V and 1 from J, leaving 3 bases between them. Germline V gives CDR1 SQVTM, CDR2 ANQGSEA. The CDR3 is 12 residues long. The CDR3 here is CSVEQSNQPQHF. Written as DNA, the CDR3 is TGCAGCGTTGAACAGAGCAATCAGCCCCAGCATTTT.

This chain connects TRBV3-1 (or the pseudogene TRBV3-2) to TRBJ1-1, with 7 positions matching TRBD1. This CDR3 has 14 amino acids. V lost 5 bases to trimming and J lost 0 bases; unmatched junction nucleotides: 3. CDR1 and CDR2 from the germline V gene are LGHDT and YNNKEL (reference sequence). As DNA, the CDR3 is TGTGCCAGCAGCAAGGGACAGTTGAACACTGAAGCTTTCTTT. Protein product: CASSKGQLNTEAFF.

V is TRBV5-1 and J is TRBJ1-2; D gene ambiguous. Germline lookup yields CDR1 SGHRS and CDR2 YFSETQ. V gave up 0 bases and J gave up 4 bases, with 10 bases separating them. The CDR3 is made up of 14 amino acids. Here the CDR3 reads CASSLGLGIYGYTF. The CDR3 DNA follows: TGCGCCAGCAGCTTGGGTCTAGGAATCTATGGCTACACCTTC.

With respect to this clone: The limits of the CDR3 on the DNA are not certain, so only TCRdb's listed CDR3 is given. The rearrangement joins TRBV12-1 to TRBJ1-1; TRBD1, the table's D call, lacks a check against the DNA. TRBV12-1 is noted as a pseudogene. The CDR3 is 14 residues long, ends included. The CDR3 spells CASSFGRGNTEAFF.

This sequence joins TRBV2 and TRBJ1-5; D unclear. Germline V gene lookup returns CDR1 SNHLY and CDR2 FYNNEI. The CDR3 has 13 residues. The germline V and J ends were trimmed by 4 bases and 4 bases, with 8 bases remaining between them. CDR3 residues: CASSAEGNQPQHF. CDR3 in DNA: TGTGCCAGCAGTGCGGAGGGAAATCAGCCCCAGCATTTT. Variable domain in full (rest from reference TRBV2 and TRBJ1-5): EPEVTQTPSHQVTQMGQEVILRCVPISNHLYFYWYRQILGQKVEFLVSFYNNEISEKSEIFDDQFSVERPDGSNFTLKIRSTKLEDSAMYFCASSAEGNQPQHFGDGTRLSIL.

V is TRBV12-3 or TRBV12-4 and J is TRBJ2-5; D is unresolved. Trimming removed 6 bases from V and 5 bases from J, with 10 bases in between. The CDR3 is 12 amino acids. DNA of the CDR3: TGTGCCAGCAGCTTTGCGCGGGAGACCCAGTACTTC. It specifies CASSFARETQYF.

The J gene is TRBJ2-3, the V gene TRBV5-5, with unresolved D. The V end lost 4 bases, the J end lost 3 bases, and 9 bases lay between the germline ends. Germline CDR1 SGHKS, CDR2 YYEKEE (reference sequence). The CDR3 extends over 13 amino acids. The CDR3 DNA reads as TGTGCCAGCAGCCCGCCCGGGACAGATACGCAGTATTTT. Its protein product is CASSPPGTDTQYF.

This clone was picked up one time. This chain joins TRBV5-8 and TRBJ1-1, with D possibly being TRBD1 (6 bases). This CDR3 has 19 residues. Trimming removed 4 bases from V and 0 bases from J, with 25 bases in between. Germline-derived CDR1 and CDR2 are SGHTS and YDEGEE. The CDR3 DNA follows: TGTGCCAGCAGCCTGATTAGGGGGGGGAGCGAGCTCATGAACACTGAAGCTTTCTTT. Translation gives CASSLIRGGSELMNTEAFF.

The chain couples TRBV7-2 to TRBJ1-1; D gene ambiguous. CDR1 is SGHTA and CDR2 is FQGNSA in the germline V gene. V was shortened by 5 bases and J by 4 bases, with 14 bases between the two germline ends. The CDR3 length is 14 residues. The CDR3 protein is CASSVLGRGTEAFF. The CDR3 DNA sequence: TGTGCCAGCAGCGTACTGGGTCGCGGCACTGAAGCTTTCTTT.

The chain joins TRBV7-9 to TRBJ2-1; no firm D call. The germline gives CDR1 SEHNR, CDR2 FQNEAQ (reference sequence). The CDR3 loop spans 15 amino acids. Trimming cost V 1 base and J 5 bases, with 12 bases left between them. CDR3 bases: TGTGCCAGCAGCTTAGGAGATATACGTCACAATGAGCAGTTCTTC. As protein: CASSLGDIRHNEQFF. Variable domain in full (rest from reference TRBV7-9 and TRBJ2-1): DTGVSQNPRHKITKRGQNVTFRCDPISEHNRLYWYRQTLGQGPEFLTYFQNEAQLEKSRLLSDRFSAERPKGSFSTLEIQRTEQGDSAMYLCASSLGDIRHNEQFFGPGTRLTVL.

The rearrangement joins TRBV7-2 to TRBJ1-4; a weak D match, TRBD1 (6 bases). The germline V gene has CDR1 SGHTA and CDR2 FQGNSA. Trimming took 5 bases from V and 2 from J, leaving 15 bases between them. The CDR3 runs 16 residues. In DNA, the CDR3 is TGTGCCAGCAGCATACAGGGAGCCGCGACTAATGAAAAACTGTTTTTT. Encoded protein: CASSIQGAATNEKLFF.

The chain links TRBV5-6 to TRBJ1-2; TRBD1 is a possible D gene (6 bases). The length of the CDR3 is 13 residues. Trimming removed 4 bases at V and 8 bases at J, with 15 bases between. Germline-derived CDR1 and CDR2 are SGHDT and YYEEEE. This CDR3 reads CASSLDRTYGYTF. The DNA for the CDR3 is TGTGCCAGCAGCCTTGACAGGACCTACGGCTACACCTTC.

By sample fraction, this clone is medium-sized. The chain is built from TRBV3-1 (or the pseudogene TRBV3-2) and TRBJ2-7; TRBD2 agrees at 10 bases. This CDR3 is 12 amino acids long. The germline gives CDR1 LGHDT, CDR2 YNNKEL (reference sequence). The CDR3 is CASSQSPLAGNV. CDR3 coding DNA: TGTGCCAGCAGCCAAAGCCCACTAGCGGGAAATGTC.

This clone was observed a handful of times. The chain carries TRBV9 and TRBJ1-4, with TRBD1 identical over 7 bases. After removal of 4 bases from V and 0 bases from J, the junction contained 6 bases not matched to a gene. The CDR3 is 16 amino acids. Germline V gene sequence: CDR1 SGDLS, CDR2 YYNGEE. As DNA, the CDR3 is TGTGCCAGCAGCTACGACAGGGAGGCAACTAATGAAAAACTGTTTTTT. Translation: CASSYDREATNEKLFF.

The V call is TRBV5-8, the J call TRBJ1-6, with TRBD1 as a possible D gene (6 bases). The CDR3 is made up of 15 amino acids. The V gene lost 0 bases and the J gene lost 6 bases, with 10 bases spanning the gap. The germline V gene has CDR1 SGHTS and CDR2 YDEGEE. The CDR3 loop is CASSLGQALNSPLHF. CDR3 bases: TGTGCCAGCAGCTTGGGACAGGCCCTTAATTCACCCCTCCACTTT.

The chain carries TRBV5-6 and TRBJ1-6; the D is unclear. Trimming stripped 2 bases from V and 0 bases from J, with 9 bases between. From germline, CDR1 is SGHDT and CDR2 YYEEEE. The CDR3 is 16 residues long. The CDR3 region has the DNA TGTGCCAGCAGCTTAGTCGCCGGCTCCTATAATTCACCCCTCCACTTT. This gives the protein CASSLVAGSYNSPLHF.

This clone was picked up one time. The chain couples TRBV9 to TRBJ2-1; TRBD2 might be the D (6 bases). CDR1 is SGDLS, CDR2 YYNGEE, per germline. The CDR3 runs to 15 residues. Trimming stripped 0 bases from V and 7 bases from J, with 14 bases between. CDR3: CASSVEGRRENEQFF. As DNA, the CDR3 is TGTGCCAGCAGCGTAGAAGGCAGGAGGGAGAATGAGCAGTTCTTC.

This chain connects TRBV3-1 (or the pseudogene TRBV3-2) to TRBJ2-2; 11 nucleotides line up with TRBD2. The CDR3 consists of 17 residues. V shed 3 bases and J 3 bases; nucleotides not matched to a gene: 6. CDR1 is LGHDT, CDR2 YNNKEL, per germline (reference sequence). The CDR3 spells CASSHYGLAGHTGELFF. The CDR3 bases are TGTGCCAGCAGCCATTACGGACTAGCGGGCCACACCGGGGAGCTGTTTTTT.

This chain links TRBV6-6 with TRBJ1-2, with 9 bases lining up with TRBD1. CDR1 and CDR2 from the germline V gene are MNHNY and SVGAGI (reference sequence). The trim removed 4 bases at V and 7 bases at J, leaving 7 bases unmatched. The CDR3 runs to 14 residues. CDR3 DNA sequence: TGTGCCAGCAGTTCCCGGACAGGGGAGGGTGGCTACACCTTC. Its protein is CASSSRTGEGGYTF.

The CDR3 DNA is TGTGCCAGCAGCGCAGACAGTTGGGGTAATTCACCCCTCCACTTT. It specifies CASSADSWGNSPLHF. The gene calls are TRBV9 and TRBJ1-6; D is perhaps TRBD1 (5 bases). Germline values: CDR1 SGDLS, CDR2 YYNGEE. The CDR3 has 15 amino acids. Between the trimmed V and J ends, which lost 3 bases and 6 bases, there was a span of 13 bases.

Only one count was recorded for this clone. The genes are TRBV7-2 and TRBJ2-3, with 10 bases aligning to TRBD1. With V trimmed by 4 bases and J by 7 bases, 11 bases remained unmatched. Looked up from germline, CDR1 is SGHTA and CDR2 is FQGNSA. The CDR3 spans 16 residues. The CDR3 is CASSSSGTGDTYTQYF. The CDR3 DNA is TGTGCCAGCAGCTCTTCCGGGACAGGGGATACCTATACGCAGTATTTT. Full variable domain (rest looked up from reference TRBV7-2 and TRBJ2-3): GAGVSQSPSNKVTEKGKDVELRCDPISGHTALYWYRQSLGQGLEFLIYFQGNSAPDKSGLPSDRFSAERTGGSVSTLTIQRTQQEDSAVYLCASSSSGTGDTYTQYFGPGTRLTVL.

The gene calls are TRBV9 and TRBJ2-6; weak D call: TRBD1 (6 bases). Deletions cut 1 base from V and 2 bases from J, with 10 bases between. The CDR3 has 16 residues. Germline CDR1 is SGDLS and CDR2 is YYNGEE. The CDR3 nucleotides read TGTGCCAGCAGCGTAACAGGGCTGCCTGGGGCCAACGTCCTGACTTTC. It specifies CASSVTGLPGANVLTF.

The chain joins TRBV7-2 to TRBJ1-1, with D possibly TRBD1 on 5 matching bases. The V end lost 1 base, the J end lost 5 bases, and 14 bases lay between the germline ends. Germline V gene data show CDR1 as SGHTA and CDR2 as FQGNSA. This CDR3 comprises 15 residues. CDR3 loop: CASSLGSGVKTEAFF. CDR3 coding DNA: TGTGCCAGCAGCTTAGGATCGGGGGTCAAGACTGAAGCTTTCTTT. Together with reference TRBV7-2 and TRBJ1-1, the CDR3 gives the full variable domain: GAGVSQSPSNKVTEKGKDVELRCDPISGHTALYWYRQSLGQGLEFLIYFQGNSAPDKSGLPSDRFSAERTGGSVSTLTIQRTQQEDSAVYLCASSLGSGVKTEAFFGQGTRLTVV.

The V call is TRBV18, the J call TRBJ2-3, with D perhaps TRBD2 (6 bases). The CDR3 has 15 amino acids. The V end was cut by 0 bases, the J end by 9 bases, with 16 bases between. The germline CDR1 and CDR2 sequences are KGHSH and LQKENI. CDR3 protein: CASSPPGDSERTQYF. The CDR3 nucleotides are TGTGCCAGCTCACCACCGGGGGACTCGGAGCGAACGCAGTATTTT.

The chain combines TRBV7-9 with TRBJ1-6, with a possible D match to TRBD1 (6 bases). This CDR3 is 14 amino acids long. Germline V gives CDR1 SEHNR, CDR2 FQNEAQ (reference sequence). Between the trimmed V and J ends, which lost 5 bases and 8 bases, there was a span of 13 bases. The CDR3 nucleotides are TGTGCCAGCAGCCACAGGGCTCTAGATTCACCCCTCCACTTT. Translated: CASSHRALDSPLHF. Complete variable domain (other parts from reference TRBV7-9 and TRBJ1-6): DTGVSQNPRHKITKRGQNVTFRCDPISEHNRLYWYRQTLGQGPEFLTYFQNEAQLEKSRLLSDRFSAERPKGSFSTLEIQRTEQGDSAMYLCASSHRALDSPLHFGNGTRLTVT.

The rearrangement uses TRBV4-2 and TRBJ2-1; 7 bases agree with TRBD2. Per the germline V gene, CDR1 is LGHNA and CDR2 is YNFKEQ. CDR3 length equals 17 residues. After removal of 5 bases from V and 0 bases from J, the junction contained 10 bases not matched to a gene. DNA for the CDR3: TGTGCCAGCAGCGGGGGGGTACTAGAATTCTCCTACAATGAGCAGTTCTTC. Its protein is CASSGGVLEFSYNEQFF.

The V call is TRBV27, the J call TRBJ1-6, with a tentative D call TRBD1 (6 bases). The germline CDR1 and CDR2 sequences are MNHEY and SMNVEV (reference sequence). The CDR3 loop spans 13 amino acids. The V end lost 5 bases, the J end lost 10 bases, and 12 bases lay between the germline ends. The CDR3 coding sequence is TGTGCCAGCAGTACAGGGATGGGATCACCCCTCCACTTT. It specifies CASSTGMGSPLHF.